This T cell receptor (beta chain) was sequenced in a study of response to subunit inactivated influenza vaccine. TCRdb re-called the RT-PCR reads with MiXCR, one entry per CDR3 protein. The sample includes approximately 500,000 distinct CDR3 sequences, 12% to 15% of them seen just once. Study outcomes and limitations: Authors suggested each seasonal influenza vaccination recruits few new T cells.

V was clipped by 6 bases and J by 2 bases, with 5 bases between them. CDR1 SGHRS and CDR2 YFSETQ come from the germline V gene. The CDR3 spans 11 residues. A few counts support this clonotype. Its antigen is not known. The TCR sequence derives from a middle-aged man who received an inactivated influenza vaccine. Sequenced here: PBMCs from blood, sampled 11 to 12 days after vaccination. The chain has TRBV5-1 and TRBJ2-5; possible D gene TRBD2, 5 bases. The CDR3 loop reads CASTGQETQYF. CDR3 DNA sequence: TGCGCCAGCACGGGACAAGAGACCCAGTACTTC.